This T cell receptor beta chain was recovered during a study of blood T cell repertoires in COVID-19. The V gene's germline CDR1 is SEHNR and CDR2 FQNEAQ (reference sequence). Trimming pared 5 bases from V and 2 bases from J, leaving 15 bases between. This CDR3 is 15 amino acids long. Sequencing used immunoSEQ multiplex PCR; TCRdb keeps in-frame clones, though not all of them. The data contain under 400,000 clones, 65% to 90% of them singletons. The source material was PBMCs or T cells enriched from blood (not recorded which). The clonotype was recovered from a middle-aged woman with acute COVID-19. The rearrangement joins TRBV7-9 to TRBJ1-1; no reliable D call. The CDR3, as DNA: TGTGCCAGCAGCCCACACAGCAGCATTAACACTGAAGCTTTCTTT. This codes for CASSPHSSINTEAFF.